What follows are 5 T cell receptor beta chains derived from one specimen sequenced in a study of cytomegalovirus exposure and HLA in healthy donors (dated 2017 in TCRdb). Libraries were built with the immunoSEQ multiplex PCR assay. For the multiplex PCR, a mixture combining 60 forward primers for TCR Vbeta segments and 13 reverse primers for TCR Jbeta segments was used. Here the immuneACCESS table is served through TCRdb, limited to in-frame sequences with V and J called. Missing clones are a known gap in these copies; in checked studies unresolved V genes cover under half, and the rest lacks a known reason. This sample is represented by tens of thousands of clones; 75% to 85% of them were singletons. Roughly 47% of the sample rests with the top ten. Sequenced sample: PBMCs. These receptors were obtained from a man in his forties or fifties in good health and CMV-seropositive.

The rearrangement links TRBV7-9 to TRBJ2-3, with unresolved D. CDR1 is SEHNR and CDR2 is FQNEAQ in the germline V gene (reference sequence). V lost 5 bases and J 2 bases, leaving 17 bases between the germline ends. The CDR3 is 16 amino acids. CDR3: CASSPTGEPDTDTQYF. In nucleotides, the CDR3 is TGTGCCAGCAGCCCTACGGGTGAACCAGACACAGATACGCAGTATTTT.

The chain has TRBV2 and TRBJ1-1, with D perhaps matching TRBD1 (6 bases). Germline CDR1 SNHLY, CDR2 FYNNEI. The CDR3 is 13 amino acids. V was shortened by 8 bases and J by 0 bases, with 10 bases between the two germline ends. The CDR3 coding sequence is TGTGCCAGCCACCAGGGGATGAACACTGAAGCTTTCTTT. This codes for CASHQGMNTEAFF. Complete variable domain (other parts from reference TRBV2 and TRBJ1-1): EPEVTQTPSHQVTQMGQEVILRCVPISNHLYFYWYRQILGQKVEFLVSFYNNEISEKSEIFDDQFSVERPDGSNFTLKIRSTKLEDSAMYFCASHQGMNTEAFFGQGTRLTVV.

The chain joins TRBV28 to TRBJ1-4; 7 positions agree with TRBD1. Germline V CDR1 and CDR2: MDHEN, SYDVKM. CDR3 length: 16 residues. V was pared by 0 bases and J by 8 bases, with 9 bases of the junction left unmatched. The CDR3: CASSLWGAGTVEKLFF. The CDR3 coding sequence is TGTGCCAGCAGTTTATGGGGAGCCGGGACAGTAGAAAAACTGTTTTTT.

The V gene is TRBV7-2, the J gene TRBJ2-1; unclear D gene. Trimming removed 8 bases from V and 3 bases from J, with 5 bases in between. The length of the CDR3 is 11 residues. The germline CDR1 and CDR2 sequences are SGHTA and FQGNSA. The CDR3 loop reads CASCLYNEQFF. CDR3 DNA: TGTGCCAGCTGTCTCTACAATGAGCAGTTCTTC.

For the CDR3, the DNA is TGCGCCAGCAGCCCCGGACAAAAAACCGGGGAGCTGTTTTTT. Its protein is CASSPGQKTGELFF. This chain uses TRBV4-1 with TRBJ2-2; D perhaps matches TRBD1 (5 bases). Germline CDR1 is MGHRA and CDR2 is YSYEKL. The V end was cut by 4 bases, the J end by 5 bases, with 11 bases between. CDR3 size: 14 residues.